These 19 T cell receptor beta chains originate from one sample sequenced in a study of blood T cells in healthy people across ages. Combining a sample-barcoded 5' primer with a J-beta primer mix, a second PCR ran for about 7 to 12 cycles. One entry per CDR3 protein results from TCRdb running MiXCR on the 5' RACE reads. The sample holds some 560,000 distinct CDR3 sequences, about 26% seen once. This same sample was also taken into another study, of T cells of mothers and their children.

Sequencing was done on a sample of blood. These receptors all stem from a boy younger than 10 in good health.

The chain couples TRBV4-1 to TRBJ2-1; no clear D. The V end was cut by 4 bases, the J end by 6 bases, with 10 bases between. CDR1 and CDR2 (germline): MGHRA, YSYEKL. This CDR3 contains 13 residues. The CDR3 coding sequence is TGCGCCAGCAGCCGGGAAACCTTCAATGAGCAGTTCTTC. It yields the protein CASSRETFNEQFF.

The CDR3 loop reads CASSLFQGKGTEAFF. The CDR3 nucleotides are TGTGCCAGCAGCCTGTTCCAGGGGAAGGGGACTGAAGCTTTCTTT. V usage is TRBV7-2 and J usage is TRBJ1-1, with TRBD1 as a possible D gene (6 bases). Trimming cost V 5 bases and J 5 bases, with 18 bases left between them. CDR3 size: 15 residues. The germline V gene has CDR1 SGHTA and CDR2 FQGNSA. The entire variable domain, with the rest obtained from reference TRBV7-2 and TRBJ1-1, is as follows: GAGVSQSPSNKVTEKGKDVELRCDPISGHTALYWYRQSLGQGLEFLIYFQGNSAPDKSGLPSDRFSAERTGGSVSTLTIQRTQQEDSAVYLCASSLFQGKGTEAFFGQGTRLTVV.

In DNA form, the CDR3 reads TGTGCCACCAGCAGACCCCTGACAGGGAGCTATGGCTACACCTTC. As protein: CATSRPLTGSYGYTF. The chain carries TRBV15 and TRBJ1-2, with 7 bases identical to TRBD1. Germline CDR1 reads LNHNV; CDR2 reads YYDKDF (reference sequence). This CDR3 has 15 residues. The junction had 7 bases not matched to a gene; V was cut back by 2 bases and J by 4 bases.

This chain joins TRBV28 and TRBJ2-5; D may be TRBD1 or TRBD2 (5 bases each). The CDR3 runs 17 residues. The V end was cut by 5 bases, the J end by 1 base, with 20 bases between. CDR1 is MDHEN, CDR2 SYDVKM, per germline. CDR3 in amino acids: CASSPYGPGAFQETQYF. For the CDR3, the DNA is TGTGCCAGCAGTCCTTATGGCCCCGGGGCTTTCCAAGAGACCCAGTACTTC.

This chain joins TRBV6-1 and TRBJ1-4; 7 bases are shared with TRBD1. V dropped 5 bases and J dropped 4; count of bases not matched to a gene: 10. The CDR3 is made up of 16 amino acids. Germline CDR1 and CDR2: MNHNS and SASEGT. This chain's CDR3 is CASSTRRQGFNEKLFF. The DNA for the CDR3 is TGTGCCAGCAGTACACGGAGACAGGGATTTAATGAAAAACTGTTTTTT.

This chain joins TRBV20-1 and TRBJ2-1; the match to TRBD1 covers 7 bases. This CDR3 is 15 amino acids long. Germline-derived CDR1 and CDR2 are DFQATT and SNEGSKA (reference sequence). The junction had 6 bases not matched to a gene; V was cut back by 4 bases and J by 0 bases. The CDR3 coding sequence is TGCAGTGCTACCATGAGGGGGCTCTCCTACAATGAGCAGTTCTTC. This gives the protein CSATMRGLSYNEQFF.

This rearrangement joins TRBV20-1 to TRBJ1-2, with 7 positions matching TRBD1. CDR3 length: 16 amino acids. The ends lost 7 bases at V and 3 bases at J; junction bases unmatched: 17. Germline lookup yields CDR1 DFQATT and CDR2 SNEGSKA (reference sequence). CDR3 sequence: CSVPETGLEGYYGYTF. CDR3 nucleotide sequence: TGCAGTGTTCCAGAGACAGGGCTGGAGGGATACTATGGCTACACCTTC.

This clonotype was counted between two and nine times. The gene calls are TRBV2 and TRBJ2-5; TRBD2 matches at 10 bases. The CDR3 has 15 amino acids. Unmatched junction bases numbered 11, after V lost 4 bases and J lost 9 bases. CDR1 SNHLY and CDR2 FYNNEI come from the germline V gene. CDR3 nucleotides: TGTGCCAGCAGTGGAGACAGTGGGACTAGCGCGGCCCAGTACTTC. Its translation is CASSGDSGTSAAQYF. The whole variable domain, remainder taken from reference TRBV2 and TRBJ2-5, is EPEVTQTPSHQVTQMGQEVILRCVPISNHLYFYWYRQILGQKVEFLVSFYNNEISEKSEIFDDQFSVERPDGSNFTLKIRSTKLEDSAMYFCASSGDSGTSAAQYFGPGTRLLVL.

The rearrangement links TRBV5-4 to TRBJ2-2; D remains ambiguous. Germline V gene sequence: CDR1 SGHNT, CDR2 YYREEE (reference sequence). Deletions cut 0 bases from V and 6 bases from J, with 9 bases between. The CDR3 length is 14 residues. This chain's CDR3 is CASSLAGRAGELFF. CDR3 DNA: TGTGCCAGCAGCTTGGCCGGGCGTGCCGGGGAGCTGTTTTTT.

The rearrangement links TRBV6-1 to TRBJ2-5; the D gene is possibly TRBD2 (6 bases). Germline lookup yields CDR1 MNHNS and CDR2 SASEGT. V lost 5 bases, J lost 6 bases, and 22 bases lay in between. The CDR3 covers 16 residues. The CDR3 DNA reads TGTGCCAGCAGTCCAATTGGGGGGAGTTTCGGGAAGACCCAGTACTTC. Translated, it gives CASSPIGGSFGKTQYF.

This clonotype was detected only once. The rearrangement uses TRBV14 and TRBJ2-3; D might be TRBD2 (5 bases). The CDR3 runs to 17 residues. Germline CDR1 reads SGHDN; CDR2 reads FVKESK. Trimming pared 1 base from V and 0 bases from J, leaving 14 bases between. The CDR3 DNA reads TGTGCCAGCAGCCAAGTCAGCGGACTTTCTAGCACAGATACGCAGTATTTT. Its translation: CASSQVSGLSSTDTQYF.

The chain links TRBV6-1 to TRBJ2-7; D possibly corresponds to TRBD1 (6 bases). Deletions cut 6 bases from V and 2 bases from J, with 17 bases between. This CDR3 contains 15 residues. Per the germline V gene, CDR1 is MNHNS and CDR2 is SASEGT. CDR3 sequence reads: CASRSPRDNPYEQYF. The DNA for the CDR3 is TGTGCCAGCAGATCCCCCCGGGACAACCCCTACGAGCAGTACTTC.

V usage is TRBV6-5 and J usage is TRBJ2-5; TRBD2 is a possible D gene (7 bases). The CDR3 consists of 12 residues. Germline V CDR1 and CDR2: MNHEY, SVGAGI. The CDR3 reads CAGGVAEETQYF. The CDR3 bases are TGTGCAGGGGGGGTAGCGGAAGAGACCCAGTACTTC.

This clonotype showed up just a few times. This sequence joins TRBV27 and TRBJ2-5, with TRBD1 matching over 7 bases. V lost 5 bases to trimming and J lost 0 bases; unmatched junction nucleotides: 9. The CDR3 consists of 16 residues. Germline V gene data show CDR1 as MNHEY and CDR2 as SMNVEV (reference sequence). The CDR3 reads CASSPGDRPNQETQYF. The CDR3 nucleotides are TGTGCCAGCAGTCCCGGGGACAGACCCAACCAAGAGACCCAGTACTTC.

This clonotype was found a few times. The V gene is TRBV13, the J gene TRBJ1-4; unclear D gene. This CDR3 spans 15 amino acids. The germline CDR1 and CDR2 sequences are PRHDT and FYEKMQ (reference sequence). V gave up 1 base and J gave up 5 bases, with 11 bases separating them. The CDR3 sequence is CASSLARRANEKLFF. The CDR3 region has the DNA TGTGCCAGCAGCTTAGCAAGGAGGGCGAATGAAAAACTGTTTTTT.

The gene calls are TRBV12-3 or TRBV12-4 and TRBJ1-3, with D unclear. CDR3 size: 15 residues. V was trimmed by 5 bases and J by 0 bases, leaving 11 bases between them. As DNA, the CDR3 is TGTGCCAGCAGTCCTACCGTGAGCTCTGGAAACACCATATATTTT. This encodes CASSPTVSSGNTIYF.

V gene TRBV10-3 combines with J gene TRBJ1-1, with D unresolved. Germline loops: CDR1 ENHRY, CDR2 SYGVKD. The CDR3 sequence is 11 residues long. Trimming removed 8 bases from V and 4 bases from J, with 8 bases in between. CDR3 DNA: TGTGCCATCCAAACGCCCACTGAAGCTTTCTTT. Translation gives CAIQTPTEAFF.

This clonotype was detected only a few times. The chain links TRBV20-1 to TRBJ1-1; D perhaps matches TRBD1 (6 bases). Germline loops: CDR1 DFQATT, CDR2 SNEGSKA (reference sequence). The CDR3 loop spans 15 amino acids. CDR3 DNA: TGCAGGGCTTCCCCCCCGGGGGACACCCTAGAAGAAGCTTTCTTT. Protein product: CRASPPGDTLEEAFF.

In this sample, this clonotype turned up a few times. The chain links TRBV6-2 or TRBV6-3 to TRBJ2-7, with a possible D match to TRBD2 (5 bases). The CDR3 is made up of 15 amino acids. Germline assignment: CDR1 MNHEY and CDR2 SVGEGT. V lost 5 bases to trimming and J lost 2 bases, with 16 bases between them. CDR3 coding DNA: TGTGCCAGCAGTGCTTGGGTAGCGACACCCTACGAGCAGTACTTC. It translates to CASSAWVATPYEQYF.